Listed here are 20 T cell receptor beta chains from one sample, sequenced in a study of OX40 agonist ivuxolimab in advanced cancers. Clones were read by immunoSEQ multiplex PCR, and TCRdb kept only the in-frame ones, dropping some. Here the sample spans about 95,000 clones, 70% to 85% being singletons. The material was CD4+ or CD8+ T cells sorted from blood, obtained in a trial of the OX40 agonist ivuxolimab. The receptors stem from an adult with an advanced solid tumor such as melanoma, head and neck, liver or kidney cancer.

The genes are TRBV5-4 and TRBJ2-1, with D uncertain. This CDR3 contains 13 residues. The ends were cut back, 1 base at V and 6 bases at J, with 8 bases in the middle. Germline V CDR1 and CDR2: SGHNT, YYREEE (reference sequence). CDR3 residues: CASSLYGSNEQFF. The CDR3 DNA reads as TGTGCCAGCAGCTTGTATGGTAGCAATGAGCAGTTCTTC.

The gene calls are TRBV27 and TRBJ2-1, with D possibly TRBD2 on 5 matching bases. Trimming left V 5 bases short and J 1 base short, with 15 bases between. The CDR3 spans 16 residues. CDR1 is MNHEY, CDR2 SMNVEV, per germline (reference sequence). The CDR3 region is CASSNPLANSYNEQFF. The CDR3 DNA sequence: TGTGCCAGCAGTAACCCTCTAGCTAATTCCTACAATGAGCAGTTCTTC.

J is TRBJ2-3 and V is TRBV5-4; 9 nucleotides match TRBD2. This CDR3 spans 16 amino acids. CDR1 SGHNT and CDR2 YYREEE come from the germline V gene (reference sequence). V lost 3 bases and J lost 1; bases outside the gene matches: 6. CDR3 protein: CASSSVAGVGTDTQYF. DNA of the CDR3: TGTGCCAGCAGCTCAGTAGCGGGAGTGGGCACAGATACGCAGTATTTT.

The chain uses TRBV28 and TRBJ2-7; 9 bases are a match to TRBD1. The V gene end was trimmed by 6 bases and the J gene end by 1 base; junction bases not matched to a gene: 7. This CDR3 comprises 15 residues. Germline values: CDR1 MDHEN, CDR2 SYDVKM. The CDR3 DNA reads as TGTGCCAGCAGACCCACAGGGGGCGCTTCCTACGAGCAGTACTTC. Its protein product is CASRPTGGASYEQYF.

Here the CDR3 DNA reads TGTGCCAGCAGTCTCCGGAACAGGGACTACGAGCAGTACTTC. Protein: CASSLRNRDYEQYF. The chain couples TRBV27 to TRBJ2-7, with D perhaps matching TRBD1 (6 bases). The germline V gene encodes CDR1 MNHEY and CDR2 SMNVEV (reference sequence). This CDR3 has 14 amino acids. V lost 5 bases, J lost 3 bases, and 14 bases lay in between.

V is TRBV7-6 and J is TRBJ2-7; no firm D call. Trimming removed 4 bases at V and 0 bases at J, with 4 bases between. This CDR3 region has 12 residues. CDR1 and CDR2 from the germline V gene are SGHVS and FNYEAQ. This CDR3 is CASSSPSYEQYF. The DNA of the CDR3 is TGTGCCAGCAGCTCACCCTCCTACGAGCAGTACTTC.

The CDR3 reads CASSYSPGDLYEQYF. DNA of the CDR3: TGTGCCAGCAGTTACTCGCCTGGGGATCTTTACGAGCAGTACTTC. This rearrangement joins TRBV6-6 to TRBJ2-7; D is uncertain. The germline CDR1 and CDR2 sequences are MNHNY and SVGAGI (reference sequence). Trimming stripped 0 bases from V and 4 bases from J, with 13 bases between. The CDR3 length is 15 residues.

The genes are TRBV9 and TRBJ2-1; 9 bases line up with TRBD1. J lost 9 bases, V lost 0 bases, and 13 bases had no gene match. CDR1 and CDR2 (germline): SGDLS, YYNGEE. This CDR3 spans 17 amino acids. CDR3 residues: CASSVASGTGYQAEQFF. In nucleotides, the CDR3 is TGTGCCAGCAGCGTAGCTTCCGGGACAGGGTACCAAGCTGAGCAGTTCTTC.

The chain joins TRBV5-6 to TRBJ2-7, with TRBD1 as a possible D gene (5 bases). This CDR3 has 16 amino acids. V lost 4 bases to trimming and J lost 0 bases, with 17 bases between them. CDR1 is SGHDT, CDR2 YYEEEE, per germline. The CDR3 loop is CASSITRTRSSYEQYF. CDR3 coding DNA: TGTGCCAGCAGCATTACGCGGACAAGGAGCTCCTACGAGCAGTACTTC. Full variable domain (missing parts from reference TRBV5-6 and TRBJ2-7): DAGVTQSPTHLIKTRGQQVTLRCSPKSGHDTVSWYQQALGQGPQFIFQYYEEEERQRGNFPDRFSGHQFPNYSSELNVNALLLGDSALYLCASSITRTRSSYEQYFGPGTRLTVT.

The table lists this clone with a few counts. This chain connects TRBV7-2 to TRBJ2-6; 9 positions match TRBD2. The CDR3 covers 18 residues. The germline CDR1 and CDR2 sequences are SGHTA and FQGNSA. V shed 5 bases, J shed 0 bases, and the junction held 8 bases outside the gene matches. The CDR3 DNA follows: TGTGCCAGCAGCCGCGCAGGACTAGCGACCTCTGGGGCCAACGTCCTGACTTTC. Amino acids: CASSRAGLATSGANVLTF.

The V and J genes are TRBV10-3 and TRBJ2-3; D may correspond to TRBD1 or TRBD2 (5 bases each). V shed 5 bases and J shed 4 bases, with 13 bases lying between them. The CDR3 spans 14 residues. Germline V gives CDR1 ENHRY, CDR2 SYGVKD. The CDR3 coding sequence is TGTGCCATCAGTCAGGGAGCAGGGTCAGATACGCAGTATTTT. It is translated as CAISQGAGSDTQYF.

The V call is TRBV28, the J call TRBJ1-5; 7 nucleotides match TRBD1. After removal of 5 bases from V and 6 bases from J, the junction contained 7 bases not matched to a gene. CDR3 size: 14 residues. Germline V gives CDR1 MDHEN, CDR2 SYDVKM. CDR3 sequence reads: CASSLQGMSQPQHF. In DNA, the CDR3 is TGTGCCAGCAGTCTACAGGGGATGAGTCAGCCCCAGCATTTT.

The chain has TRBV28 and TRBJ2-3, with D possibly matching TRBD2 (5 bases). Germline CDR1 and CDR2: MDHEN and SYDVKM. The V and J ends lost 8 bases and 0 bases respectively, with 15 bases between them. The CDR3 consists of 15 residues. In DNA form, the CDR3 reads TGTGCCAGCCGGGGATGGTCGACGAGCACAGATACGCAGTATTTT. It translates to CASRGWSTSTDTQYF.

This rearrangement joins TRBV30 to TRBJ2-1; D is unclear. Germline V gives CDR1 GTSNPN, CDR2 SVGIG (reference sequence). The CDR3 extends over 11 amino acids. Trimming removed 0 bases from V and 16 bases from J, with 13 bases in between. The CDR3, as DNA: TGTGCCTGGAGTGTACAGCCCGCTATCTTCTTC. It specifies CAWSVQPAIFF.

This rearrangement joins TRBV11-2 to TRBJ1-6; tentatively, D is TRBD1 (6 bases). V dropped 2 bases and J dropped 7 bases, with 12 bases sitting between them. This CDR3 contains 15 residues. The germline V gene encodes CDR1 SGHAT and CDR2 FQNNGV. Here the CDR3 DNA reads TGTGCCAGCAGCTTAATAACGGGGGCGAATTCACCCCTCCACTTT. This translates into CASSLITGANSPLHF.

The genes are TRBV19 and TRBJ2-1; TRBD1 or TRBD2 may be the D gene (6 bases each). Germline values: CDR1 LNHDA, CDR2 SQIVND (reference sequence). The CDR3 covers 13 residues. V lost 4 bases, J lost 7 bases, and 11 bases lay in between. CDR3 DNA sequence: TGTGCCAGTAGTAAGGGGGGTTTGAATGAGCAGTTCTTC. Protein: CASSKGGLNEQFF.

This chain connects TRBV5-1 to TRBJ1-3; 7 bases align to TRBD1. The V gene's germline CDR1 is SGHRS and CDR2 YFSETQ. The CDR3 is made up of 14 amino acids. V dropped 4 bases and J dropped 8; count of bases not matched to a gene: 9. CDR3 protein: CASSQTGVLDTIYF. In DNA form, the CDR3 reads TGCGCCAGCAGCCAAACAGGGGTGTTGGACACCATATATTTT.

This rearrangement joins TRBV28 to TRBJ2-5, with D perhaps TRBD2 (6 bases). The CDR3 spans 16 residues. V was pared by 7 bases and J by 0 bases, with 18 bases between. CDR1 and CDR2 from the germline V gene are MDHEN and SYDVKM. The CDR3 DNA sequence: TGTGCCAGCATCGGGACTGAATACAATTACCAAGAGACCCAGTACTTC. It codes for CASIGTEYNYQETQYF. Supplemented by reference TRBV28 and TRBJ2-5, the full variable domain reads DVKVTQSSRYLVKRTGEKVFLECVQDMDHENMFWYRQDPGLGLRLIYFSYDVKMKEKGDIPEGYSVSREKKERFSLILESASTNQTSMYLCASIGTEYNYQETQYFGPGTRLLVL.

The chain employs TRBV7-9 and TRBJ2-7, with a weak D call TRBD2 (5 bases). The CDR3 sequence is 13 residues long. V gave up 11 bases and J gave up 0 bases, with 14 bases separating them. The V gene's germline CDR1 is SEHNR and CDR2 FQNEAQ (reference sequence). This CDR3 is CALQWETSYEQYF. CDR3 bases: TGTGCCTTACAGTGGGAGACCTCCTACGAGCAGTACTTC.

This clone was counted a single time. The CDR3 reads CASRPVAGGRNEQFF. The CDR3, as DNA: TGTGCCAGTCGTCCGGTGGCGGGAGGGCGGAATGAGCAGTTCTTC. The chain joins TRBV19 to TRBJ2-1; TRBD2 aligns across 9 bases. This CDR3 has 15 residues. Germline-derived CDR1 and CDR2 are LNHDA and SQIVND (reference sequence). The trim removed 8 bases at V and 7 bases at J, leaving 12 bases unmatched.